The 24 T cell receptor beta chains listed next were all sequenced from one sample in a study of T-cell reconstitution after alpha-beta-depleted transplantation in children. Preparation of the TCRbeta library was carried out with unique molecular identifiers. Via MiXCR, TCRdb re-called the PCR reads, giving one row per CDR3 protein. The repertoire has fewer than 350,000 distinct CDR3 sequences, 10% of them found once; the top ten carry 7.5%. This sample comprised PBMCs, obtained before TCRalphabeta/CD19-depleted stem cell transplant. The source of these receptors is a boy in the first two years of life with acute myeloid leukemia, due to receive a stem cell transplant.

This clonotype has more than one count but fewer than ten. This chain links TRBV7-6 with TRBJ2-3, with TRBD1 identical over 7 bases. V lost 5 bases to trimming and J lost 0 bases; unmatched junction nucleotides: 5. This CDR3 is built from 15 residues. Germline values: CDR1 SGHVS, CDR2 FNYEAQ. CDR3 bases: TGTGCCAGCAGCCACCGGGACAGAAGCACAGATACGCAGTATTTT. It encodes CASSHRDRSTDTQYF.

This clonotype occurred many times. The chain uses TRBV12-3 or TRBV12-4 and TRBJ1-2; 8 bases map to TRBD1. V shed 5 bases and J 4 bases; nucleotides not matched to a gene: 9. CDR3 length equals 15 residues. The CDR3 region is CASSPGQGHGYGYTF. The CDR3 DNA reads as TGTGCCAGCAGTCCTGGACAGGGACACGGCTATGGCTACACCTTC.

This clonotype was seen many times. The chain recombines TRBV28 with TRBJ1-5; unclear D gene. Per germline, CDR1 MDHEN and CDR2 SYDVKM. V was shortened by 6 bases and J by 0 bases, with 6 bases between the two germline ends. This CDR3 is built from 13 residues. The CDR3 is CASRGYSNQPQHF. The CDR3 DNA follows: TGTGCCAGCAGAGGGTATAGCAATCAGCCCCAGCATTTT. The complete variable domain, with remaining parts taken from reference TRBV28 and TRBJ1-5, reads DVKVTQSSRYLVKRTGEKVFLECVQDMDHENMFWYRQDPGLGLRLIYFSYDVKMKEKGDIPEGYSVSREKKERFSLILESASTNQTSMYLCASRGYSNQPQHFGDGTRLSIL.

This clonotype was observed many times. This rearrangement joins TRBV13 to TRBJ2-1; D is unresolved. V was cut by 4 bases and J by 3 bases, with 4 bases left in between. The CDR3 contains 12 residues. Germline CDR1 reads PRHDT; CDR2 reads FYEKMQ (reference sequence). This chain's CDR3 is CASSYRYNEQFF. The CDR3 DNA sequence: TGTGCCAGCAGCTACCGCTACAATGAGCAGTTCTTC.

There are a few counts of this clonotype. This chain joins TRBV6-2 or TRBV6-3 and TRBJ1-5; a weak D match, TRBD1 (5 bases). V gave up 1 base and J gave up 4 bases, with 17 bases separating them. This CDR3 has 17 residues. CDR1 is MNHEY and CDR2 is SVGEGT in the germline V gene. CDR3 nucleotide sequence: TGTGCCAGCAGTTACTTGCGATACGGTAGGGGAAATCAGCCCCAGCATTTT. Its translation is CASSYLRYGRGNQPQHF.

This clonotype appeared many times. The rearrangement joins TRBV4-2 to TRBJ2-2; 8 bases agree with TRBD2. Germline lookup yields CDR1 LGHNA and CDR2 YNFKEQ. The V gene end was trimmed by 6 bases and the J gene end by 5 bases; junction bases not matched to a gene: 8. The CDR3 spans 15 residues. The chain's CDR3 is CASSPGTRSTGELFF. In DNA, the CDR3 is TGTGCCAGCAGTCCCGGGACTAGGTCGACCGGGGAGCTGTTTTTT.

The table lists this clonotype with a few counts. The V call is TRBV12-3 or TRBV12-4, the J call TRBJ2-1; TRBD2 agrees at 9 bases. This CDR3 comprises 16 residues. V lost 2 bases and J lost 8; bases outside the gene matches: 10. The CDR3 region has the DNA TGTGCCAGCAGTTTACCCTCTAGCGGGGTGTTCGATGAGCAGTTCTTC. It specifies CASSLPSSGVFDEQFF.

This clonotype was recorded many times. CDR3 nucleotide sequence: TGTGCCAGCAGCCCGACGGAGACCCAGTACTTC. The encoded protein is CASSPTETQYF. V gene TRBV7-2 combines with J gene TRBJ2-5; D not resolved. The CDR3 sequence is 11 residues long. V lost 5 bases to trimming and J lost 5 bases, with 6 bases between them. Germline V gives CDR1 SGHTA, CDR2 FQGNSA.

This clonotype was counted a few times. The chain is built from TRBV13 and TRBJ2-4, with D uncertain. Trimming removed 5 bases at V and 3 bases at J, with 5 bases between. Germline loops: CDR1 PRHDT, CDR2 FYEKMQ (reference sequence). This CDR3 has 12 amino acids. Written as DNA, the CDR3 is TGTGCCAGCAGCCACGGCAAAAACATTCAGTACTTC. It codes for CASSHGKNIQYF.

In its sample, this clonotype was seen many times. The V and J genes are TRBV9 and TRBJ2-1; 13 bases map to TRBD2. The CDR3 loop spans 16 amino acids. Germline CDR1 SGDLS, CDR2 YYNGEE. V lost 4 bases and J lost 6; bases outside the gene matches: 7. The CDR3 spells CASSPTLAGGTNEQFF. DNA of the CDR3: TGTGCCAGCAGCCCCACACTAGCGGGGGGGACCAATGAGCAGTTCTTC.

The sample holds many counts of this clonotype. The V gene is TRBV7-2, the J gene TRBJ2-2; no clear D gene. This CDR3 region has 12 residues. The germline V and J ends were trimmed by 4 bases and 7 bases, with 7 bases remaining between them. Germline loops: CDR1 SGHTA, CDR2 FQGNSA. In nucleotides, the CDR3 is TGTGCCAGCAGCTCCCCGGACGGGGAGCTGTTTTTT. Translating it yields CASSSPDGELFF.

This clonotype showed up many times. The V gene is TRBV5-1, the J gene TRBJ1-5, with a possible D match to TRBD1 (5 bases). Trimming took 1 base from V and 0 from J, leaving 8 bases between them. The CDR3 loop spans 15 amino acids. The germline CDR1 and CDR2 sequences are SGHRS and YFSETQ. CDR3 sequence reads: CASSLTGYSNQPQHF. CDR3 in DNA: TGCGCCAGCAGCTTGACAGGATATAGCAATCAGCCCCAGCATTTT.

This clonotype was counted a few times. The V and J genes are TRBV4-3 and TRBJ2-7; tentative D call: TRBD1 (5 bases). Trimming pared 1 base from V and 2 bases from J, leaving 15 bases between. The CDR3 is made up of 16 amino acids. Germline V gene sequence: CDR1 LGHNA, CDR2 YSLEER. CDR3 sequence reads: CASSQVPGRDPYEQYF. CDR3 nucleotide sequence: TGCGCCAGCAGCCAAGTTCCCGGCAGGGATCCCTACGAGCAGTACTTC.

This clonotype was seen at least ten times. The chain links TRBV6-5 to TRBJ2-1, with TRBD1 matching over 9 bases. The CDR3 is 12 residues long. Germline CDR1 MNHEY, CDR2 SVGAGI. Losses at the gene ends were 6 bases for V and 10 bases for J; bases not matched to a gene: 4. The CDR3 region is CASRPTGGEQFF. The CDR3 nucleotides read TGTGCCAGCAGGCCGACAGGGGGAGAGCAGTTCTTC.

This clonotype was seen ten or more times. The CDR3 region has the DNA TGCAGCGTTTTTGTAGCGGGAGCAACCTACGAGCAGTACTTC. Protein product: CSVFVAGATYEQYF. V usage is TRBV29-1 and J usage is TRBJ2-7, with 9 positions matching TRBD2. Germline CDR1 reads SQVTM; CDR2 reads ANQGSEA. The length of the CDR3 is 14 residues. Trimming cost V 5 bases and J 2 bases; bases outside gene matches: 7.

There are many counts of this clonotype. This chain links TRBV4-1 with TRBJ2-7, with no clear D. Trimming cost V 4 bases and J 4 bases, with 5 bases left between them. The CDR3 spans 11 residues. The V gene's germline CDR1 is MGHRA and CDR2 YSYEKL. CDR3 nucleotides: TGCGCCAGCAGCCGTCAATACGAGCAGTACTTC. This translates into CASSRQYEQYF.

This clonotype came up many times. This chain joins TRBV7-9 and TRBJ2-1; the match to TRBD1 covers 9 bases. Germline lookup yields CDR1 SEHNR and CDR2 FQNEAQ (reference sequence). V lost 9 bases to trimming and J lost 4 bases; unmatched junction nucleotides: 13. The CDR3 runs 16 residues. The CDR3 protein is CASRNPRDREYNEQFF. The CDR3 region has the DNA TGTGCCAGTAGAAATCCACGGGACAGGGAATACAATGAGCAGTTCTTC.

V and J are TRBV6-5 and TRBJ2-7, with D perhaps TRBD1 (6 bases). The CDR3 is 18 residues long. In germline, CDR1 is MNHEY, CDR2 SVGAGI. Trimming took 2 bases from V and 0 from J, leaving 20 bases between them. The CDR3 sequence is CASSYRTPRTASSYEQYF. CDR3 DNA: TGTGCCAGCAGTTACAGGACCCCTCGGACAGCTTCCTCCTACGAGCAGTACTTC.

Comments on this clonotype: Given a much more abundant clone one base away, this may be a read error. The rearrangement uses TRBV28 and TRBJ2-7; TRBD1 agrees at 8 bases. CDR1 is MDHEN, CDR2 SYDVKM, per germline. CDR3 length: 17 amino acids. The CDR3 loop reads CASSLYFSEGQAHEQSF. In nucleotides, the CDR3 is TGTGCCAGCAGTTTATATTTTTCCGAGGGACAGGCCCACGAGCAGTCCTTC.

This clonotype was seen at least ten times. V and J are TRBV5-1 and TRBJ2-5; 11 positions match TRBD1. The ends lost 3 bases at V and 5 bases at J; junction bases unmatched: 6. Germline V CDR1 and CDR2: SGHRS, YFSETQ. The CDR3 contains 15 residues. CDR3 nucleotides: TGCGCCAGCAGCTCCCGGGACAGGGGGAAGGAGACCCAGTACTTC. Its protein is CASSSRDRGKETQYF.

This clonotype was seen repeatedly, ten times or more. The chain has TRBV7-3 and TRBJ1-2, with TRBD1 matching over 11 bases. In germline, CDR1 is SGHTA, CDR2 FQGTGA. The J segment lost 4 bases and the V segment lost 5 bases, leaving 6 bases of the junction unmatched. The CDR3 length is 15 residues. The CDR3 protein is CASSPMGTGGYGYTF. In nucleotides, the CDR3 is TGTGCCAGCAGCCCAATGGGGACAGGGGGCTATGGCTACACCTTC.

Many counts were recorded for this clonotype. The CDR3 loop is CASSKEGGTSGSCTGTDTQYF. The DNA of the CDR3 is TGTGCCAGCAGCAAAGAGGGGGGGACTAGCGGGAGCTGTACTGGCACAGATACGCAGTATTTT. This chain joins TRBV21-1 and TRBJ2-3; the D segment call TRBD2 is taken from the table without a DNA check. TRBV21-1 represents a pseudogene. The CDR3 is 21 amino acids.

In its sample, this clonotype was seen many times. The chain carries TRBV7-9 and TRBJ2-7; 7 bases map to TRBD2. There are 13 residues in the CDR3. The trim removed 4 bases at V and 2 bases at J, leaving 2 bases unmatched. The germline V gene encodes CDR1 SEHNR and CDR2 FQNEAQ (reference sequence). For the CDR3, the DNA is TGTGCCAGCAGCTGGGACTACCCCTACGAGCAGTACTTC. It specifies CASSWDYPYEQYF.

The chain uses TRBV6-5 and TRBJ2-2, with a weak D call TRBD1 (5 bases). This CDR3 has 16 residues. The germline CDR1 and CDR2 sequences are MNHEY and SVGAGI. Trimming removed 0 bases from V and 6 bases from J, with 14 bases in between. The CDR3 spells CASSYSASGFPGELFF. In DNA, the CDR3 is TGTGCCAGCAGTTACTCCGCTTCAGGGTTTCCCGGGGAGCTGTTTTTT.